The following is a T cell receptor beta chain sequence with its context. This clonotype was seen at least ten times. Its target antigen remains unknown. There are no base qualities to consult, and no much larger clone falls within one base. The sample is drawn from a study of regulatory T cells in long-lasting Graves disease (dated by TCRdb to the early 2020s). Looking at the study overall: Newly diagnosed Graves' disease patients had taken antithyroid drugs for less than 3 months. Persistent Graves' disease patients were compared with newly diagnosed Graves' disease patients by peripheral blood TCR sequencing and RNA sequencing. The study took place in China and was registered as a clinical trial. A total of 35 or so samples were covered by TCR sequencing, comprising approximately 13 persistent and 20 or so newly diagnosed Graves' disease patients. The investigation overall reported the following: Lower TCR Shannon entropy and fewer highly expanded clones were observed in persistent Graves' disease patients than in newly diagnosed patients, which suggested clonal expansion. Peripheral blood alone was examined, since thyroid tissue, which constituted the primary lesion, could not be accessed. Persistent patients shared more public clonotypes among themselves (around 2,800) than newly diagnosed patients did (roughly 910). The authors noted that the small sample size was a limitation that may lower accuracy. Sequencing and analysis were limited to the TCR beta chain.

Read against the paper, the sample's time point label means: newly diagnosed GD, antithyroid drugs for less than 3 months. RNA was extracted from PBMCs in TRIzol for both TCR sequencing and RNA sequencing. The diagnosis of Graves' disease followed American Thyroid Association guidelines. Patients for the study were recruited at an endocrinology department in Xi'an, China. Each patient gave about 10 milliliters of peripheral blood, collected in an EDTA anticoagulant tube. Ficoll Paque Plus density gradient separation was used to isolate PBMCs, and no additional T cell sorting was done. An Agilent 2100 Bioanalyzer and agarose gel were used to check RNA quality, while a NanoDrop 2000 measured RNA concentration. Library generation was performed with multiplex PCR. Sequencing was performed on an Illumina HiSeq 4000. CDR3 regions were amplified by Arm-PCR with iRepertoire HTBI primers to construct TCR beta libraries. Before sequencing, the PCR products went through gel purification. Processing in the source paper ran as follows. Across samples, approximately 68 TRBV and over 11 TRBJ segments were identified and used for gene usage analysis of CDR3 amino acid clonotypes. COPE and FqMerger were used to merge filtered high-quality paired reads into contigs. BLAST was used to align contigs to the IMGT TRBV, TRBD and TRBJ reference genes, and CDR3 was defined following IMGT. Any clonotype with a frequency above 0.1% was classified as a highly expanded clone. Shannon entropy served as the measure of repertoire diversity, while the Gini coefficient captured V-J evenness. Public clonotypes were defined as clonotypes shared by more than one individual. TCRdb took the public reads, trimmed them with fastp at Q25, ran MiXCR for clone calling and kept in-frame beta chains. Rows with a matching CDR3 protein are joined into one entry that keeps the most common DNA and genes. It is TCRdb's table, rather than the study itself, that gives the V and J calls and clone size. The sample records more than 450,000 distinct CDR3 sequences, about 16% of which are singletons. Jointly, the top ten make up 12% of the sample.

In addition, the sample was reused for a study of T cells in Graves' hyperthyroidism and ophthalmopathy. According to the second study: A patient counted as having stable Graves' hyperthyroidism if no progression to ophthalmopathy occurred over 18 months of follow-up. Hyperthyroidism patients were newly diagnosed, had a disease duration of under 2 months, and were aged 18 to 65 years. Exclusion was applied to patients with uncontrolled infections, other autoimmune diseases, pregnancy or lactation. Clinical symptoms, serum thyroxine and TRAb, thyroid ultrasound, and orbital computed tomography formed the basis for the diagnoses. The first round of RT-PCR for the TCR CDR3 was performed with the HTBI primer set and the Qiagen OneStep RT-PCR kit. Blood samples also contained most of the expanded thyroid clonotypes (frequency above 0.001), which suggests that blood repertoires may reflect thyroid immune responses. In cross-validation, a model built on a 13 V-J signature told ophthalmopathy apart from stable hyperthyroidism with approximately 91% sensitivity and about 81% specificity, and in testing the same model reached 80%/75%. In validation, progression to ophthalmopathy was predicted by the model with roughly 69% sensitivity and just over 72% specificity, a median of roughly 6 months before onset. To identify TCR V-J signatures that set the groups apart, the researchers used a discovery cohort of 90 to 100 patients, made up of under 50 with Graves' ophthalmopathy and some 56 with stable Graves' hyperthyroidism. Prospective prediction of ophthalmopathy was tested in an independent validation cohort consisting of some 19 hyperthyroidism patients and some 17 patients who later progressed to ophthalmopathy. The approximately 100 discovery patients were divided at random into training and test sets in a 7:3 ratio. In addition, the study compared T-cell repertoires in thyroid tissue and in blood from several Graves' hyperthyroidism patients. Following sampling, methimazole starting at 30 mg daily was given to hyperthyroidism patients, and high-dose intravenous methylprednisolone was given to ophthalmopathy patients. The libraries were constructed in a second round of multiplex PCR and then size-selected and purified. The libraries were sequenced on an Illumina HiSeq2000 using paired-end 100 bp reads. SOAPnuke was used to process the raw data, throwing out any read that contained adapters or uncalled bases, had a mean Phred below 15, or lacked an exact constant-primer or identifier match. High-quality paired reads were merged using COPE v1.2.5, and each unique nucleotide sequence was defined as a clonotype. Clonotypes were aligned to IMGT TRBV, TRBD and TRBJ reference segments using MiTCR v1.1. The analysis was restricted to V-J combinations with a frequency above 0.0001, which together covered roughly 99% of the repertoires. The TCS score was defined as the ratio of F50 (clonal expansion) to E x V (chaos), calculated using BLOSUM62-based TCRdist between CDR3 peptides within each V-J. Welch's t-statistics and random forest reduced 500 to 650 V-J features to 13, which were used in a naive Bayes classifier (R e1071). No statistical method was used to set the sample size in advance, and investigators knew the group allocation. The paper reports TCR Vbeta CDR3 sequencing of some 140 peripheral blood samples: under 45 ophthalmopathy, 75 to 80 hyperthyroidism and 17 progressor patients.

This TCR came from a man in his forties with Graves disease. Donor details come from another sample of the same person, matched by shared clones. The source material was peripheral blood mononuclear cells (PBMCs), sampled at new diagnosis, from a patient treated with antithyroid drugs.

The nucleotide sequence is TGTGCCAGCAGTTTATCGACCGGGACAACTTACGAGCAGTACTTC. This gives the protein CASSLSTGTTYEQYF. The chain uses TRBV27 and TRBJ2-7; the D region possibly corresponds to TRBD1 (6 bases align). V lost 0 bases and J lost 4 bases; the stretch between them is 13 bases long. Inclusive of the bounding cysteine and phenylalanine, the CDR3 is 15 residues long. Only the CDR3 DNA is retained, 45 bases long and in frame from the first base. CDR1 and CDR2 are read off the germline V gene (reference sequence) as MNHEY and SMNVEV.